The source of this TCR beta chain is a study of blood T cells in healthy people across ages. Notes on the study in general: Unknown donor CMV status possibly confounded expanded clonotype changes.

Note on this clonotype: Its specificity is not known. One base away lies a much larger clone, so this may be a sequencing read error.

This CDR3 contains 14 residues. Per germline, CDR1 SNHLY and CDR2 FYNNEI. With 7 bases clipped from V and 8 bases from J, the junction kept 10 bases outside the gene matches. It was with a sample-barcoded 5' primer and a J-beta primer mix that a second PCR of roughly 7 to 12 cycles was run. TCRdb re-derived calls from the 5' RACE reads in MiXCR, one entry per CDR3 protein. The sample includes some 900,000 distinct CDR3 sequences, about 30% of them seen just once. This rearrangement joins TRBV2 to TRBJ2-4, with 8 bases identical to TRBD1. What was sequenced was blood. The receptor's source is a woman of 80 years or more in good health. The CDR3: CASNLDRVYYIQYF. The CDR3 DNA is TGTGCCAGCAACCTGGACAGGGTGTATTACATTCAGTACTTC.